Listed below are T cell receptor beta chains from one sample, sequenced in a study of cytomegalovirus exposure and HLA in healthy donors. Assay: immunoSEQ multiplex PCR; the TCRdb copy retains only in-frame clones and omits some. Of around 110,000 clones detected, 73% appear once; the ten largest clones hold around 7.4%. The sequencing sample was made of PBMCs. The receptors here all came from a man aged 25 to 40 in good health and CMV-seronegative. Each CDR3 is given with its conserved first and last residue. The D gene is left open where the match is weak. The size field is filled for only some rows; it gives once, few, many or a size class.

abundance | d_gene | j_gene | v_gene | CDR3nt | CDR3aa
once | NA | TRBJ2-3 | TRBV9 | TGTGCCAGCAGCCACCCCGAGAGGGTGGGAGATACGCAGTATTTT | CASSHPERVGDTQYF
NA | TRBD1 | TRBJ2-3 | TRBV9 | TGTGCCAGCAGCGTGGGGACAGGAGGCACAGATACGCAGTATTTT | CASSVGTGGTDTQYF
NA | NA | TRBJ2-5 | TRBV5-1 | TGCGCCAGCAGCTTGGTGGGCAGTGAAGAGACCCAGTACTTC | CASSLVGSEETQYF
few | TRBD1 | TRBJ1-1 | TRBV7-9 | TGTGCCAGCAGCCTATCCGAGACAGGGAAAACTGAAGCTTTCTTT | CASSLSETGKTEAFF
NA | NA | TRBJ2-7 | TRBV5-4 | TGTGCCAGCAGCTTGTATGCGGTCGACTCCTACGAGCAGTACTTC | CASSLYAVDSYEQYF
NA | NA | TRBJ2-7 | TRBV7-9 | TGTGCCAGCAGCTCATCCGGGGTGACCTACGAGCAGTACTTC | CASSSSGVTYEQYF
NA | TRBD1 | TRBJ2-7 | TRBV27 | TGTGCCAGCAGTTTGACAGGGGTCGACGAGCAGTACTTC | CASSLTGVDEQYF
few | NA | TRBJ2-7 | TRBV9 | TGTGCCAGCAGCGTAGCTCCAGGGGCCTACGAGCAGTACTTC | CASSVAPGAYEQYF
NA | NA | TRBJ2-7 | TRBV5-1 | TGCGCCAGCAGCGCCCCGAATAGCCGGGGAGATCACTACGAGCAGTACTTC | CASSAPNSRGDHYEQYF
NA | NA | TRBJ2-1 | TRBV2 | TGTGCCAGCCCCCTAGGTCGCCTTGACGATGAGCAGTTCTTC | CASPLGRLDDEQFF
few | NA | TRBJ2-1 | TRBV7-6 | TGTGCCAGCAGCCCGTATCCTGACAATGAGCAGTTCTTC | CASSPYPDNEQFF
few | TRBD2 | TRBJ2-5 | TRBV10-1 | TGCGCCAGCAGTGAGGGGACCGCCCGGGGGGACCAGCAGTACTTC | CASSEGTARGDQQYF
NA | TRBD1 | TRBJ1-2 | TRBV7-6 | TGTGCCAGCAGCGCAACGACAGGGTTAGAGGGCTACACCTTC | CASSATTGLEGYTF
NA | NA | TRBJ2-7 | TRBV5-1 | TGCGCCAGCAGCTTGGTTCCAATCTACGAGCAGTACTTC | CASSLVPIYEQYF
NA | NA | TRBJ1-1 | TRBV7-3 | TGTGCCAGCAGCTTTGGAGAAAACACTGAAGCTTTCTTT | CASSFGENTEAFF
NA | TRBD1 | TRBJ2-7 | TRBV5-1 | TGCGCCAGCTCTGAAGGACAGGGATTCGAGCAGTACTTC | CASSEGQGFEQYF
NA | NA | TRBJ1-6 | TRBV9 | TGTGCCAGCAGCTATTCGGGGGATTCACCCCTCCACTTT | CASSYSGDSPLHF
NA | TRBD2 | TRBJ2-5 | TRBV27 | TGTGCCACATCTAAACAAAATCCTAGCGGTCCCCTTCAAGAGACCCAGTACTTC | CATSKQNPSGPLQETQYF
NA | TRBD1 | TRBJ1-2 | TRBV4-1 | TGCGCCAGCAGCCCCGGAGGGACAGACATTAACTATGGCTACACCTTC | CASSPGGTDINYGYTF
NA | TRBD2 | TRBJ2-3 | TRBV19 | TGTGCCAGTGCTAGCGGAGGGGGCACAGATACGCAGTATTTT | CASASGGGTDTQYF
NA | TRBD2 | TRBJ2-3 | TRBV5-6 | TGTGCCAGCAGAAAGGTTCGGGGACTAGCGGGGGGGGAAGATACGCAGTATTTT | CASRKVRGLAGGEDTQYF
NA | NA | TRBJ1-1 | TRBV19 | TGTGCCAGTAGGACAACCCCAGGGGACACTGAAGCTTTCTTT | CASRTTPGDTEAFF